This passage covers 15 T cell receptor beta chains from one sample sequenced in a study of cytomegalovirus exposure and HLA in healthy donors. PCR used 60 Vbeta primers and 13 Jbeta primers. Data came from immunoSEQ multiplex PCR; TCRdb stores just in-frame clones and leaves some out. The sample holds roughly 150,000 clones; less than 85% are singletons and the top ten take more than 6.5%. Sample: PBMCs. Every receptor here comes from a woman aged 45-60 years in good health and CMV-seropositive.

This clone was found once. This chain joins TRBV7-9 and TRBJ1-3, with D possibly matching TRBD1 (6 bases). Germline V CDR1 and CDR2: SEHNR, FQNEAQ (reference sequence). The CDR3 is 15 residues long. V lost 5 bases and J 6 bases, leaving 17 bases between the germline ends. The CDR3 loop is CASSRGQQWANTIYF. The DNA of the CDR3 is TGTGCCAGCAGCCGGGGACAACAGTGGGCAAACACCATATATTTT.

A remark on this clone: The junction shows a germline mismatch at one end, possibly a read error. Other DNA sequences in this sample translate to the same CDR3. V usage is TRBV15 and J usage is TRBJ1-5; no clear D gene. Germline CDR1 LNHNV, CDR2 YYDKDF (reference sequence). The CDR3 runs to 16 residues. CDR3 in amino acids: CATSRDVSGGNQPQHF. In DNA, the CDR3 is TGTGCCACCAGTAGAGACGTCTCGGGAGGCAATCAGCCCCAGCATTTT.

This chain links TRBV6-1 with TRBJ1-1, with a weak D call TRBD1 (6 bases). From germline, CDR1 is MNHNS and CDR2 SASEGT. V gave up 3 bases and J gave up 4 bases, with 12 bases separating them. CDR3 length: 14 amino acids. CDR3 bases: TGTGCCAGCAGTGAGGACAGCGGATTCACTGAAGCTTTCTTT. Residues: CASSEDSGFTEAFF.

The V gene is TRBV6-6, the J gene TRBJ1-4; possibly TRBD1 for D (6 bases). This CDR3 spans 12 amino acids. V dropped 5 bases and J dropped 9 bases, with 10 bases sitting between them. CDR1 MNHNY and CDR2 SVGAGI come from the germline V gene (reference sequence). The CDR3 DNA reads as TGTGCCAGCAGTGGGTGGGGGCAAAAACTGTTTTTT. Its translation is CASSGWGQKLFF.

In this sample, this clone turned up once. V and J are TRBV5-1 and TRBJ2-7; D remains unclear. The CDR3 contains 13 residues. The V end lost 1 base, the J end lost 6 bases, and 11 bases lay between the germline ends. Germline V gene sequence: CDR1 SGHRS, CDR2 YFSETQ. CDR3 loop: CASSLNTAREQYF. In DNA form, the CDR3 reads TGCGCCAGCAGCTTGAATACCGCGCGCGAGCAGTACTTC.

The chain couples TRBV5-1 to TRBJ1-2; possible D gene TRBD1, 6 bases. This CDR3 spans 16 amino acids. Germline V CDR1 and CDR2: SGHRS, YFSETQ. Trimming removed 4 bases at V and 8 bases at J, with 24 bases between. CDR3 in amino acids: CASSPGGLTGWHGYTF. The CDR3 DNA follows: TGCGCCAGCAGCCCGGGGGGACTAACAGGGTGGCACGGCTACACCTTC.

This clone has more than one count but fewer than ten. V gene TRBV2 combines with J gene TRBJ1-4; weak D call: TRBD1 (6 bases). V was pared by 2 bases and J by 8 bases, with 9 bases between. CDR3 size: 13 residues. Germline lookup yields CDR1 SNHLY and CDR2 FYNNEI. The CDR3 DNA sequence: TGTGCCAGCAGTGAACAGGGGCGCGAAAAACTGTTTTTT. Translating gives CASSEQGREKLFF.

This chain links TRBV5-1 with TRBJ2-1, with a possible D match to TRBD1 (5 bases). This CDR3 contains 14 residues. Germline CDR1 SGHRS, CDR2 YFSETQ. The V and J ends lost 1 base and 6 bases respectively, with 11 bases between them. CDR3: CASSLSPGPNEQFF. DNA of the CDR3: TGCGCCAGCAGCTTGTCCCCAGGGCCCAATGAGCAGTTCTTC.

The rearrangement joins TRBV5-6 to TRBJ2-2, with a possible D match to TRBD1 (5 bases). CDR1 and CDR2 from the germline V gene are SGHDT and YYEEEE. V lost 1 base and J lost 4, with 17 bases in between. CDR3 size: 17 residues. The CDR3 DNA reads TGTGCCAGCAGCTTGATAGGCCAGCTTGGGGCCACCGGGGAGCTGTTTTTT. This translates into CASSLIGQLGATGELFF.

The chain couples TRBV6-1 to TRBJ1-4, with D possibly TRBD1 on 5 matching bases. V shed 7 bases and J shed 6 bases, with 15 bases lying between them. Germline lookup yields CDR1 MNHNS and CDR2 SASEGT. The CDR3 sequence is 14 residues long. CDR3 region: CASTAVGGDEKLFF. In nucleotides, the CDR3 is TGTGCCAGCACCGCGGTGGGGGGGGATGAAAAACTGTTTTTT.

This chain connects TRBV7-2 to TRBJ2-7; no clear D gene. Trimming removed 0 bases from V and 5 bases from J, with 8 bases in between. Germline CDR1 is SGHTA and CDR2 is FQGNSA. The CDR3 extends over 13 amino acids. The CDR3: CASSLALIDEQYF. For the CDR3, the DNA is TGTGCCAGCAGCTTAGCGCTAATTGACGAGCAGTACTTC.

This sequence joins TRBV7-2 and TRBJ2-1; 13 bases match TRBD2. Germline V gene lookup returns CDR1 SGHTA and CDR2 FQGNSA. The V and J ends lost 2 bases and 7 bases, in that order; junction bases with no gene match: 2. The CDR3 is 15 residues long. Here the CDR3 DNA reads TGTGCCAGCAGCTTAACGGGACTAGCGGGGAATGAGCAGTTCTTC. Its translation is CASSLTGLAGNEQFF.

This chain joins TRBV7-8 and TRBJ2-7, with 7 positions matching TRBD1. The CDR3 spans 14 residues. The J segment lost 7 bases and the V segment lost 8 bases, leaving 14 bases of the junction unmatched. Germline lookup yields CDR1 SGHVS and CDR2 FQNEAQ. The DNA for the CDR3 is TGTGCCAGCCGCCCCGGACAGGCGTCTGGGGAGCAGTACTTC. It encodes CASRPGQASGEQYF.

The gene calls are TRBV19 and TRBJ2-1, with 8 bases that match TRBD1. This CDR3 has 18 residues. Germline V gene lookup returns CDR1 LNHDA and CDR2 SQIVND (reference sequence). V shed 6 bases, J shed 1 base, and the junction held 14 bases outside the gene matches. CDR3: CASRDAGGPLGSYNEQFF. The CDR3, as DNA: TGTGCCAGTAGAGATGCAGGGGGCCCCTTGGGGTCCTACAATGAGCAGTTCTTC.

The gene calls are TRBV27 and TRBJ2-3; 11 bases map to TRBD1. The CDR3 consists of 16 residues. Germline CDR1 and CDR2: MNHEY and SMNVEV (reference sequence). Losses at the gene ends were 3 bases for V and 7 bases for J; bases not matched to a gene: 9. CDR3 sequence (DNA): TGTGCCAGCAGTTTGCCCGGGACAGGGGGTCCGAATACGCAGTATTTT. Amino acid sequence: CASSLPGTGGPNTQYF.